These 28 T cell receptor beta chains share one sample of origin, sequenced in a study of technical replicates of blood from several donors. The protocol was immunoSEQ multiplex PCR, while the TCRdb copy is restricted to in-frame clones and leaves out a portion. The sample lists over 85,000 clones; about 95% were seen once. Sample: T cells isolated from PBMCs. These receptors came from a human donor in good health.

This chain uses TRBV27 with TRBJ2-7, with 10 nucleotides matching TRBD1. The J segment lost 2 bases and the V segment lost 6 bases, leaving 7 bases of the junction unmatched. The CDR3 is 15 amino acids. The germline V gene encodes CDR1 MNHEY and CDR2 SMNVEV (reference sequence). The DNA of the CDR3 is TGTGCCAGCAGCGAGGCCGGGACAGGGGCCTACGAGCAGTACTTC. This codes for CASSEAGTGAYEQYF.

This chain uses TRBV6-5 with TRBJ2-7, with TRBD2 matching over 7 bases. Germline values: CDR1 MNHEY, CDR2 SVGAGI. The CDR3 extends over 13 amino acids. Trimming took 6 bases from V and 1 from J; bases not matched to a gene: 3. Here the CDR3 reads CASRGLQSYEQYF. In DNA, the CDR3 is TGTGCCAGCAGGGGACTACAATCCTACGAGCAGTACTTC.

The chain uses TRBV19 and TRBJ2-1, with TRBD2 matching over 11 bases. Germline assignment: CDR1 LNHDA and CDR2 SQIVND (reference sequence). The junction had 3 bases not matched to a gene; V was cut back by 4 bases and J by 4 bases. This CDR3 contains 15 residues. As DNA, the CDR3 is TGTGCCAGTAGTACTGGGACTAGCGGTTACAATGAGCAGTTCTTC. It yields the protein CASSTGTSGYNEQFF.

The chain combines TRBV28 with TRBJ2-1; D remains unclear. The CDR3 extends over 14 amino acids. Looked up from germline, CDR1 is MDHEN and CDR2 is SYDVKM. V was clipped by 5 bases and J by 4 bases, with 12 bases between them. CDR3 in amino acids: CASSPDIIYNEQFF. The CDR3 nucleotides read TGTGCCAGCAGTCCCGACATAATATACAATGAGCAGTTCTTC.

The chain combines TRBV13 with TRBJ1-3, with TRBD1 as a possible D gene (5 bases). The CDR3 runs 13 residues. From germline, CDR1 is PRHDT and CDR2 FYEKMQ (reference sequence). V was shortened by 3 bases and J by 4 bases, with 7 bases between the two germline ends. CDR3 protein: CASSFSGGNTIYF. The CDR3 nucleotides read TGTGCCAGCAGCTTCTCAGGGGGAAACACCATATATTTT. The complete variable domain, with remaining parts taken from reference TRBV13 and TRBJ1-3, reads AAGVIQSPRHLIKEKRETATLKCYPIPRHDTVYWYQQGPGQDPQFLISFYEKMQSDKGSIPDRFSAQQFSDYHSELNMSSLELGDSALYFCASSFSGGNTIYFGEGSWLTVV.

CDR3 in amino acids: CASSRDTGELFF. CDR3 DNA sequence: TGTGCCAGCAGCCGGGACACCGGGGAGCTGTTTTTT. V usage is TRBV7-3 and J usage is TRBJ2-2; the D is unclear. The CDR3 contains 12 residues. CDR1 is SGHTA and CDR2 is FQGTGA in the germline V gene. The ends were cut back, 5 bases at V and 3 bases at J, with 4 bases in the middle.

This chain links TRBV7-3 with TRBJ2-1; TRBD2 matches at 11 bases. The CDR3 spans 16 residues. Germline V gives CDR1 SGHTA, CDR2 FQGTGA. Trimming cost V 4 bases and J 7 bases; bases outside gene matches: 9. In DNA, the CDR3 is TGTGCCAGCAGCTACCTAGCGGGAGGAGAGAGGAATGAGCAGTTCTTC. Protein: CASSYLAGGERNEQFF.

The gene calls are TRBV30 and TRBJ1-5; unclear D gene. CDR3 length: 11 amino acids. CDR1 GTSNPN and CDR2 SVGIG come from the germline V gene (reference sequence). V lost 8 bases to trimming and J lost 4 bases, with 9 bases between them. CDR3 sequence reads: CARPRNQPQHF. CDR3 DNA sequence: TGTGCCAGACCTAGAAATCAGCCCCAGCATTTT. Together with reference TRBV30 and TRBJ1-5, the CDR3 gives the full variable domain: SQTIHQWPATLVQPVGSPLSLECTVEGTSNPNLYWYRQAAGRGLQLLFYSVGIGQISSEVPQNLSASRPQDRQFILSSKKLLLSDSGFYLCARPRNQPQHFGDGTRLSIL.

The chain couples TRBV7-8 to TRBJ1-4; D may be TRBD1 (6 bases). CDR1 and CDR2 from the germline V gene are SGHVS and FQNEAQ. Trimming removed 1 base from V and 8 bases from J, with 14 bases in between. The CDR3 has 15 residues. DNA for the CDR3: TGTGCCAGCAGCTTAGGACGGGGGAGGGGGGAAAAACTGTTTTTT. It yields the protein CASSLGRGRGEKLFF.

V usage is TRBV6-5 and J usage is TRBJ1-5; D is unclear. Germline V gives CDR1 MNHEY, CDR2 SVGAGI. V was trimmed by 6 bases and J by 6 bases, leaving 6 bases between them. The CDR3 is made up of 11 amino acids. CDR3 sequence reads: CASRARQPQHF. CDR3 sequence (DNA): TGTGCCAGCAGAGCTCGTCAGCCCCAGCATTTT.

This sequence joins TRBV15 and TRBJ2-3; tentative D call: TRBD2 (6 bases). The CDR3 has 14 amino acids. V was clipped by 1 base and J by 4 bases, with 9 bases between them. CDR1 and CDR2 (germline): LNHNV, YYDKDF (reference sequence). In DNA form, the CDR3 reads TGTGCCACCAGCAGAGTTTGGGGGGCAGATACGCAGTATTTT. It yields the protein CATSRVWGADTQYF. Full variable domain (rest looked up from reference TRBV15 and TRBJ2-3): DAMVIQNPRYQVTQFGKPVTLSCSQTLNHNVMYWYQQKSSQAPKLLFHYYDKDFNNEADTPDNFQSRRPNTSFCFLDIRSPGLGDTAMYLCATSRVWGADTQYFGPGTRLTVL.

This chain connects TRBV4-3 to TRBJ2-1; 11 positions agree with TRBD2. The CDR3 is 19 residues long. Germline V gene sequence: CDR1 LGHNA, CDR2 YSLEER. J lost 0 bases, V lost 0 bases, and 7 bases had no gene match. Here the CDR3 DNA reads TGCGCCAGCAGCCAAGACCCTAGCGGGAGGCTAAACTCCTACAATGAGCAGTTCTTC. Translation: CASSQDPSGRLNSYNEQFF.

For this clone: This may be a read error, as it is one base from a much larger clone. The genes are TRBV9 and TRBJ2-3, with 7 bases lining up with TRBD2. The germline CDR1 and CDR2 sequences are SGDLS and YYNGEE. The CDR3 is made up of 14 amino acids. The junction had 2 bases not matched to a gene; V was cut back by 4 bases and J by 0 bases. The CDR3 DNA reads as TGTGCCAGCAGCCTTAGCGGGAGCACAGATACGCAGTATTTT. Its translation is CASSLSGSTDTQYF.

This rearrangement joins TRBV7-3 to TRBJ2-2; 15 positions agree with TRBD2. This CDR3 comprises 17 residues. V lost 5 bases, J lost 7 bases, and 8 bases stayed unmatched. Germline V gene lookup returns CDR1 SGHTA and CDR2 FQGTGA. The CDR3 reads CASSLRTSGRGIGELFF. Written as DNA, the CDR3 is TGTGCCAGCAGCCTTCGGACTAGCGGGAGGGGGATCGGGGAGCTGTTTTTT. Complete variable domain (other parts from reference TRBV7-3 and TRBJ2-2): GAGVSQTPSNKVTEKGKYVELRCDPISGHTALYWYRQSLGQGPEFLIYFQGTGAADDSGLPNDRFFAVRPEGSVSTLKIQRTERGDSAVYLCASSLRTSGRGIGELFFGEGSRLTVL.

CDR3 sequence: CASSPTGDPYEQYF. The CDR3 coding sequence is TGTGCCAGCAGCCCTACAGGGGATCCCTACGAGCAGTACTTC. The chain combines TRBV7-3 with TRBJ2-7, with 7 bases matching TRBD1. Germline loops: CDR1 SGHTA, CDR2 FQGTGA. The length of the CDR3 is 14 residues. Trimming cost V 5 bases and J 2 bases; bases outside gene matches: 6.

The rearrangement joins TRBV19 to TRBJ1-5; TRBD1 matches at 8 bases. Trimming cost V 3 bases and J 5 bases; bases outside gene matches: 6. Germline V gene lookup returns CDR1 LNHDA and CDR2 SQIVND (reference sequence). The CDR3 has 15 residues. The CDR3 DNA reads as TGTGCCAGTAGTATTGGGCAGGGGGCTTATCAGCCCCAGCATTTT. Its translation: CASSIGQGAYQPQHF.

This chain links TRBV6-6 with TRBJ2-5; D gene ambiguous. Germline V CDR1 and CDR2: MNHNY, SVGAGI (reference sequence). The ends were cut back, 2 bases at V and 3 bases at J, with 7 bases in the middle. This CDR3 has 13 residues. CDR3: CASSYPAEETQYF. CDR3 coding DNA: TGTGCCAGCAGTTACCCGGCGGAAGAGACCCAGTACTTC.

The chain has TRBV5-6 and TRBJ1-2; the D gene is possibly TRBD1 (6 bases). Germline V CDR1 and CDR2: SGHDT, YYEEEE. This CDR3 region has 17 residues. V gave up 4 bases and J gave up 3 bases, with 22 bases separating them. The CDR3 DNA reads as TGTGCCAGCAGCCCGGATTCCGGGACAACTTACGACTATGGCTACACCTTC. Amino acid sequence: CASSPDSGTTYDYGYTF.

The CDR3 sequence: CSARGKGDYTF. The CDR3 DNA reads TGCAGTGCTAGGGGAAAAGGGGACTACACCTTC. V gene TRBV20-1 combines with J gene TRBJ1-2; tentatively, D is TRBD1 (5 bases). V lost 3 bases and J 10 bases, leaving 12 bases between the germline ends. The CDR3 totals 11 residues. CDR1 is DFQATT, CDR2 SNEGSKA, per germline (reference sequence).

The J gene is TRBJ2-2, the V gene TRBV7-9; D uncertain. From germline, CDR1 is SEHNR and CDR2 FQNEAQ (reference sequence). The V end lost 4 bases, the J end lost 4 bases, and 7 bases lay between the germline ends. There are 13 residues in the CDR3. The CDR3: CASSSEVTGELFF. Written as DNA, the CDR3 is TGTGCCAGCAGCTCCGAGGTCACCGGGGAGCTGTTTTTT. Combining the CDR3 with reference TRBV7-9 and TRBJ2-2 gives the whole variable domain DTGVSQNPRHKITKRGQNVTFRCDPISEHNRLYWYRQTLGQGPEFLTYFQNEAQLEKSRLLSDRFSAERPKGSFSTLEIQRTEQGDSAMYLCASSSEVTGELFFGEGSRLTVL.

The V gene is TRBV6-5, the J gene TRBJ1-2; D might be TRBD1 (6 bases). Trimming took off 2 bases at V and 8 bases at J, with 15 bases between the two ends. Germline loops: CDR1 MNHEY, CDR2 SVGAGI. The CDR3 has 14 residues. The DNA of the CDR3 is TGTGCCAGCAGTTACACAGACAGGTCGGGAGGCTACACCTTC. Translating gives CASSYTDRSGGYTF.

This chain uses TRBV11-2 with TRBJ2-7, with 11 bases matching TRBD2. The ends lost 5 bases at V and 0 bases at J; junction bases unmatched: 3. The CDR3 is 15 residues long. The germline V gene encodes CDR1 SGHAT and CDR2 FQNNGV. The CDR3 nucleotides are TGTGCCAGCAGCGGTGGGACTAGCGGCTCCTACGAGCAGTACTTC. This sequence encodes CASSGGTSGSYEQYF.

This clone was detected once. Its ends do not fully match the called genes, so a read error is possible. V usage is TRBV6-1 and J usage is TRBJ2-7; D gene unclear. CDR1 and CDR2 (germline): MNHNS, SASEGT. This CDR3 comprises 13 residues. The CDR3: CASSEGRGLTSDF. CDR3 coding DNA: TGTGCCAGCAGTGAAGGAAGAGGCCTTACTTCGGACTTC.

This rearrangement joins TRBV6-5 to TRBJ2-2; D is perhaps TRBD1 (6 bases). V lost 3 bases to trimming and J lost 9 bases, with 17 bases between them. The CDR3 is 15 residues long. The germline V gene encodes CDR1 MNHEY and CDR2 SVGAGI. CDR3 amino acids: CASSYRGYDRRELFF. CDR3 sequence (DNA): TGTGCCAGCAGTTATAGGGGGTACGACAGGAGGGAGCTGTTTTTT.

This rearrangement joins TRBV7-6 to TRBJ2-5; 9 nucleotides match TRBD1. Germline CDR1 is SGHVS and CDR2 is FNYEAQ. The CDR3 length is 14 residues. The V gene end was trimmed by 5 bases and the J gene end by 5 bases; junction bases not matched to a gene: 6. CDR3 amino acids: CASSEDRGRETQYF. CDR3 DNA sequence: TGTGCCAGCAGCGAAGACAGGGGGAGGGAGACCCAGTACTTC. Combining the CDR3 with reference TRBV7-6 and TRBJ2-5 gives the whole variable domain GAGVSQSPRYKVTKRGQDVALRCDPISGHVSLYWYRQALGQGPEFLTYFNYEAQQDKSGLPNDRFSAERPEGSISTLTIQRTEQRDSAMYRCASSEDRGRETQYFGPGTRLLVL.

The rearrangement joins TRBV5-1 to TRBJ2-7, with TRBD2 as a possible D gene (6 bases). Germline CDR1 SGHRS, CDR2 YFSETQ. There are 16 residues in the CDR3. Trimming took 2 bases from V and 5 from J, leaving 20 bases between them. The CDR3 DNA reads TGCGCCAGCAGCTTCATTGTGGAGGGTCAAGTCCACGAGCAGTACTTC. Translation gives CASSFIVEGQVHEQYF.

This clone is a singleton in its sample. The V gene is TRBV7-9, the J gene TRBJ1-5; maybe TRBD1 (6 bases). Trimming shortened V by 6 bases and J by 3 bases, and 9 bases separated the two germline ends. Per the germline V gene, CDR1 is SEHNR and CDR2 is FQNEAQ (reference sequence). The CDR3 sequence is 13 residues long. Here the CDR3 reads CASRRQDNQPQHF. CDR3 nucleotide sequence: TGTGCCAGCAGAAGACAGGACAATCAGCCCCAGCATTTT.

This chain joins TRBV30 and TRBJ2-2; 14 bases line up with TRBD2. V was pared by 3 bases and J by 7 bases, with 7 bases of the junction left unmatched. Germline CDR1 GTSNPN, CDR2 SVGIG (reference sequence). The CDR3 has 16 residues. CDR3 region: CAWSGTSGSQGGELFF. The CDR3 nucleotides read TGTGCCTGGAGCGGGACTAGCGGGAGTCAGGGCGGGGAGCTGTTTTTT.